The 10 T cell receptor beta chains given below trace back to one sample, sequenced in a study of blood T cell repertoires in COVID-19. Clones were sequenced by immunoSEQ multiplex PCR, and TCRdb holds only the in-frame ones, with some missing. The sample lists 130,000 or so clones, 80% to 85% occurring once. Sequenced: PBMCs or T cells enriched from blood (not recorded which). The receptors stem from a man younger than 45 who had recovered from COVID-19.

The rearrangement links TRBV7-8 to TRBJ2-1; possible D gene TRBD1, 7 bases. From germline, CDR1 is SGHVS and CDR2 FQNEAQ. This CDR3 region has 16 residues. V gave up 4 bases and J gave up 7 bases, with 20 bases separating them. CDR3 protein: CASSSPPGGGWNEQFF. DNA of the CDR3: TGTGCCAGCAGCTCCCCCCCTGGAGGGGGCTGGAATGAGCAGTTCTTC.

The chain combines TRBV9 with TRBJ2-3; TRBD2 matches 10 bases. Germline V gives CDR1 SGDLS, CDR2 YYNGEE. This CDR3 is 15 amino acids long. The V gene end was trimmed by 4 bases and the J gene end by 4 bases; junction bases not matched to a gene: 6. The CDR3: CASSPSGSRPDTQYF. CDR3 in DNA: TGTGCCAGCAGCCCTAGCGGGAGTCGTCCAGATACGCAGTATTTT.

The chain recombines TRBV5-6 with TRBJ2-1; no firm D call. With 4 bases removed from V and 4 bases from J, the gap between germline ends came to 9 bases. This CDR3 has 13 residues. In germline, CDR1 is SGHDT, CDR2 YYEEEE. Here the CDR3 reads CASSVLQYNEQFF. DNA for the CDR3: TGTGCCAGCAGCGTATTACAGTACAATGAGCAGTTCTTC.

The chain links TRBV7-3 to TRBJ2-1; maybe TRBD2 (6 bases). Trimming took off 7 bases at V and 8 bases at J, with 12 bases between the two ends. This CDR3 region has 12 residues. The V gene's germline CDR1 is SGHTA and CDR2 FQGTGA. The CDR3: CASTDSGDEQFF. The CDR3 nucleotides are TGTGCCAGCACGGATAGCGGCGATGAGCAGTTCTTC.

The chain uses TRBV11-2 and TRBJ2-1, with 8 positions matching TRBD2. CDR3 size: 18 residues. The germline CDR1 and CDR2 sequences are SGHAT and FQNNGV. V was pared by 1 base and J by 2 bases, with 10 bases of the junction left unmatched. The CDR3 DNA sequence: TGTGCCAGCAGCTTAGGTATCAATGGACTAGCCCCCTACAATGAGCAGTTCTTC. Residues: CASSLGINGLAPYNEQFF.

V gene TRBV5-5 combines with J gene TRBJ2-3, with D unclear. CDR1 and CDR2 (germline): SGHKS, YYEKEE (reference sequence). The CDR3 covers 14 residues. The V end lost 1 base, the J end lost 4 bases, and 10 bases lay between the germline ends. CDR3 DNA sequence: TGTGCCAGCAGCTTGAGTCCTAGTGCAGATACGCAGTATTTT. Protein: CASSLSPSADTQYF.

This chain links TRBV15 with TRBJ2-5; maybe TRBD1 (5 bases). Germline V CDR1 and CDR2: LNHNV, YYDKDF (reference sequence). Between the trimmed V and J ends, which lost 2 bases and 0 bases, there was a span of 13 bases. CDR3 length: 16 residues. The CDR3 loop reads CATSRRSGSHQETQYF. The CDR3 bases are TGTGCCACCAGCAGAAGGTCAGGGTCACACCAAGAGACCCAGTACTTC. Drawing the rest from reference TRBV15 and TRBJ2-5, the complete variable domain is DAMVIQNPRYQVTQFGKPVTLSCSQTLNHNVMYWYQQKSSQAPKLLFHYYDKDFNNEADTPDNFQSRRPNTSFCFLDIRSPGLGDTAMYLCATSRRSGSHQETQYFGPGTRLLVL.

The chain carries TRBV11-2 and TRBJ2-2; tentatively, D is TRBD1 (5 bases). V lost 5 bases, J lost 1 base, and 8 bases lay in between. This CDR3 is built from 14 residues. Germline CDR1 reads SGHAT; CDR2 reads FQNNGV. The CDR3 is CASSPGQNTGELFF. CDR3 nucleotide sequence: TGTGCCAGCAGCCCCGGACAGAACACCGGGGAGCTGTTTTTT.

The chain recombines TRBV5-1 with TRBJ2-3; 7 bases map to TRBD1. Trimming removed 7 bases from V and 2 bases from J; junction bases left unmatched: 4. Germline-derived CDR1 and CDR2 are SGHRS and YFSETQ. The CDR3 totals 13 residues. In DNA, the CDR3 is TGCGCCAGCTCGAAGGGGGCCACAGATACGCAGTATTTT. This translates into CASSKGATDTQYF.

This clone was recorded once. V gene TRBV28 combines with J gene TRBJ1-5, with a possible D match to TRBD1 (5 bases). Germline-derived CDR1 and CDR2 are MDHEN and SYDVKM. The CDR3 is made up of 17 amino acids. Trimming removed 6 bases from V and 2 bases from J, with 20 bases in between. In DNA, the CDR3 is TGTGCCAGCAGCCCCCTCGCAGGGATATCAGGCAATCAGCCCCAGCATTTT. Translation gives CASSPLAGISGNQPQHF.